What follows are 12 T cell receptor beta chains derived from one specimen sequenced in a study of blood T cell repertoires in COVID-19 (dated by TCRdb to about 2020). To prepare the library, the immunoSEQ multiplex PCR assay was applied. What TCRdb holds here is the immuneACCESS table cut down to in-frame rearrangements. Part of the clones is not present; checked against another copy, under half of the missing clones reflect an unresolved V gene, and the others are unexplained. The sample table holds around 380,000 clones, of which around 87% were seen once. Approximately 1.2% of the sample goes to the ten largest clones. The sequencing input was PBMCs or T cells enriched from blood (not recorded which). The origin of the receptors is a man aged 25-40 years who had recovered from COVID-19.

The V and J genes are TRBV30 and TRBJ1-5; D is possibly TRBD1 (6 bases). Per germline, CDR1 GTSNPN and CDR2 SVGIG (reference sequence). Trimming pared 4 bases from V and 0 bases from J, leaving 7 bases between. The CDR3 has 13 amino acids. CDR3 loop: CAWNRDSNQPQHF. The CDR3 bases are TGTGCCTGGAACAGGGATAGCAATCAGCCCCAGCATTTT.

The chain is built from TRBV6-5 and TRBJ2-7; D perhaps matches TRBD1 (5 bases). Germline CDR1 MNHEY, CDR2 SVGAGI. The CDR3 sequence is 15 residues long. V lost 7 bases, J lost 0 bases, and 16 bases lay in between. CDR3 residues: CASTKGFDSSYEQYF. The CDR3 DNA reads TGTGCCAGCACTAAAGGTTTTGACAGCTCCTACGAGCAGTACTTC.

The chain recombines TRBV7-9 with TRBJ2-2, with TRBD1 identical over 8 bases. This CDR3 comprises 14 residues. With V trimmed by 5 bases and J by 6 bases, 5 bases remained unmatched. Germline CDR1 reads SEHNR; CDR2 reads FQNEAQ (reference sequence). The CDR3 sequence is CASSPGDRPGELFF. CDR3 DNA: TGTGCCAGCAGCCCCGGGGACAGGCCCGGGGAGCTGTTTTTT.

The V call is TRBV6-2 or TRBV6-3, the J call TRBJ1-5; 12 nucleotides align to TRBD1. CDR1 is MNHEY, CDR2 SVGEGT, per germline. The J segment lost 6 bases and the V segment lost 2 bases, leaving 5 bases of the junction unmatched. The length of the CDR3 is 16 residues. The CDR3 nucleotides are TGTGCCAGCAGTTACGGGGACAGGGGGCCGGTTCAGCCCCAGCATTTT. Its protein is CASSYGDRGPVQPQHF.

The chain joins TRBV15 to TRBJ1-6, with unresolved D. The CDR3 is made up of 13 amino acids. V lost 1 base, J lost 7 bases, and 5 bases lay in between. Germline V gene data show CDR1 as LNHNV and CDR2 as YYDKDF (reference sequence). CDR3 DNA: TGTGCCACCAGCAGAGCGCGGAATTCACCCCTCCACTTT. This gives the protein CATSRARNSPLHF.

The chain has TRBV19 and TRBJ1-5; D gene uncertain. The CDR3 loop spans 15 amino acids. V was clipped by 6 bases and J by 0 bases, with 12 bases between them. Germline lookup yields CDR1 LNHDA and CDR2 SQIVND (reference sequence). As DNA, the CDR3 is TGTGCCAGTAGCTGGGCGGGAGATAGCAATCAGCCCCAGCATTTT. Residues: CASSWAGDSNQPQHF.

V and J are TRBV6-5 and TRBJ1-4, with 7 positions matching TRBD1. The CDR3 is 15 amino acids. V lost 2 bases, J lost 11 bases, and 11 bases stayed unmatched. The germline V gene has CDR1 MNHEY and CDR2 SVGAGI. The CDR3 loop is CASSYARTGFRKLFF. Written as DNA, the CDR3 is TGTGCCAGCAGTTACGCTAGGACAGGTTTTCGGAAACTGTTTTTT.

The rearrangement uses TRBV20-1 and TRBJ2-1; no firm D call. V was pared by 5 bases and J by 9 bases, with 11 bases between. Germline V gene sequence: CDR1 DFQATT, CDR2 SNEGSKA (reference sequence). The length of the CDR3 is 11 residues. The CDR3 DNA sequence: TGCAGTGCTCCCGAGAGTCGTGAGCAGTTCTTC. Residues: CSAPESREQFF.

V gene TRBV6-5 combines with J gene TRBJ1-2, with TRBD1 matching 7 bases. The J segment lost 5 bases and the V segment lost 6 bases, leaving 12 bases of the junction unmatched. This CDR3 spans 15 amino acids. The germline gives CDR1 MNHEY, CDR2 SVGAGI. CDR3 amino acids: CASSSGQDYYYGYTF. DNA for the CDR3: TGTGCCAGCAGCTCCGGACAGGACTACTATTATGGCTACACCTTC.

This chain joins TRBV7-2 and TRBJ2-2; D is undetermined. V was trimmed by 1 base and J by 7 bases, leaving 4 bases between them. The CDR3 is 12 residues long. Germline V gene data show CDR1 as SGHTA and CDR2 as FQGNSA. This CDR3 is CASSLDLGELFF. CDR3 nucleotide sequence: TGTGCCAGCAGCTTAGATCTCGGGGAGCTGTTTTTT. The whole variable domain, filled in from reference TRBV7-2 and TRBJ2-2, reads GAGVSQSPSNKVTEKGKDVELRCDPISGHTALYWYRQSLGQGLEFLIYFQGNSAPDKSGLPSDRFSAERTGGSVSTLTIQRTQQEDSAVYLCASSLDLGELFFGEGSRLTVL.

The genes are TRBV5-1 and TRBJ1-1; TRBD1 aligns across 10 bases. The CDR3 has 16 residues. After removal of 3 bases from V and 4 bases from J, the junction contained 9 bases not matched to a gene. CDR1 and CDR2 from the germline V gene are SGHRS and YFSETQ. CDR3 protein: CASSSYGTGVGTEAFF. CDR3 DNA: TGCGCCAGCAGCTCTTACGGGACAGGGGTTGGCACTGAAGCTTTCTTT. Filled out from reference TRBV5-1 and TRBJ1-1, the complete variable domain reads KAGVTQTPRYLIKTRGQQVTLSCSPISGHRSVSWYQQTPGQGLQFLFEYFSETQRNKGNFPGRFSGRQFSNSRSEMNVSTLELGDSALYLCASSSYGTGVGTEAFFGQGTRLTVV.

This clone was recorded once. The rearrangement links TRBV7-3 to TRBJ1-3; TRBD1 is a possible D gene (5 bases). CDR1 and CDR2 from the germline V gene are SGHTA and FQGTGA. The CDR3 is made up of 13 amino acids. V was cut by 5 bases and J by 4 bases, with 9 bases left in between. The CDR3 sequence: CASSMRQGNTIYF. The CDR3 DNA is TGTGCCAGCAGCATGAGACAGGGAAACACCATATATTTT.